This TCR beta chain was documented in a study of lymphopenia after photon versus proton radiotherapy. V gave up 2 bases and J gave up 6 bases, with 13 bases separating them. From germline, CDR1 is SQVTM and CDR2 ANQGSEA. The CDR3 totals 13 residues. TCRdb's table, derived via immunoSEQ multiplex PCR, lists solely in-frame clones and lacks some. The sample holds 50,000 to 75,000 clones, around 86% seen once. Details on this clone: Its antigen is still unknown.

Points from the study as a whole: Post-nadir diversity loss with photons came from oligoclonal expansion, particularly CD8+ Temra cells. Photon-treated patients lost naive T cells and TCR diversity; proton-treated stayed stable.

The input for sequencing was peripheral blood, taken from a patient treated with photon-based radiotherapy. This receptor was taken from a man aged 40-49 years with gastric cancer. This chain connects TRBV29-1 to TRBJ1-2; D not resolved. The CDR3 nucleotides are TGCAGCGTTGAAACGGGGTCCAGACATGGCTACACCTTC. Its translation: CSVETGSRHGYTF. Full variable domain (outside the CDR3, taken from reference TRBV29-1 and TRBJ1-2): SAVISQKPSRDICQRGTSLTIQCQVDSQVTMMFWYRQQPGQSLTLIATANQGSEATYESGFVIDKFPISRPNLTFSTLTVSNMSPEDSSIYLCSVETGSRHGYTFGSGTRLTVV.